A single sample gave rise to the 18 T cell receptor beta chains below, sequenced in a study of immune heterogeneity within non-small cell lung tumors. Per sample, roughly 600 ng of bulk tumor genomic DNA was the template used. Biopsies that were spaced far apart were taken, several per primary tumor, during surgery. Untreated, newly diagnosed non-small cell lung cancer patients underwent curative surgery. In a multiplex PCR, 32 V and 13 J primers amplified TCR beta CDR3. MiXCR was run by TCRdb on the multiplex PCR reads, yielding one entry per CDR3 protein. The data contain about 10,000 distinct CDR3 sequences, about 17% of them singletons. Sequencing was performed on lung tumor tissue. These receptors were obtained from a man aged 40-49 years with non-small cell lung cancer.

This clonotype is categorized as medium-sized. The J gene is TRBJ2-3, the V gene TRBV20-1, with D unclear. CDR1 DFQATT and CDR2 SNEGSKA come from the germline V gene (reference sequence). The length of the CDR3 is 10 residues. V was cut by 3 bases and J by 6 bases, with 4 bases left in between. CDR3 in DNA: TGCAGTGCTAGTGTGGATACGCAGTATTTT. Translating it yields CSASVDTQYF.

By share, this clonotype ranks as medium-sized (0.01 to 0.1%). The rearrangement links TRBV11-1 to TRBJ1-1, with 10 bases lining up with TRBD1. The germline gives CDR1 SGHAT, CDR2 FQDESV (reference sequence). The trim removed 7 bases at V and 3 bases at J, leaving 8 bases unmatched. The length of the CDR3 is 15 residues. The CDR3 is CASNPADRGDTEAFF. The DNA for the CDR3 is TGTGCCAGCAACCCCGCGGACAGGGGGGACACTGAAGCTTTCTTT.

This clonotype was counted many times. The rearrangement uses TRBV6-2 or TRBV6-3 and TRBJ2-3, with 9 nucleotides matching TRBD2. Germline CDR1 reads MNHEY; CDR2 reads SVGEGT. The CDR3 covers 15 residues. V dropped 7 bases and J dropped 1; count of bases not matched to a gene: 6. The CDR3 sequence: CASTLSGSRTDTQYF. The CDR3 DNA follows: TGTGCCAGCACCCTTAGCGGGAGCCGCACAGATACGCAGTATTTT.

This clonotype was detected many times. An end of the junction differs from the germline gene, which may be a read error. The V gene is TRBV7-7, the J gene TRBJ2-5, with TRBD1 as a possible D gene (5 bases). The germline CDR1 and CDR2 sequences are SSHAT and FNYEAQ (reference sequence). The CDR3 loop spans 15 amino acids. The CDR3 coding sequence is TGTGCTAGCAGCTTAGAATCCAGGGAAGGGGAGACCCAGTACTTC. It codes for CASSLESREGETQYF.

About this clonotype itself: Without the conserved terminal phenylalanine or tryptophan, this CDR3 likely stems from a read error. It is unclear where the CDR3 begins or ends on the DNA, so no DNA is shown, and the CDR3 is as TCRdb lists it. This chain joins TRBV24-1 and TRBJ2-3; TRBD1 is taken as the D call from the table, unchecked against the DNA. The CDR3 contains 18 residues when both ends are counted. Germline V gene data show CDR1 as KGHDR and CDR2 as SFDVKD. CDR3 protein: CATSDIPGQGAEEQYFGP.

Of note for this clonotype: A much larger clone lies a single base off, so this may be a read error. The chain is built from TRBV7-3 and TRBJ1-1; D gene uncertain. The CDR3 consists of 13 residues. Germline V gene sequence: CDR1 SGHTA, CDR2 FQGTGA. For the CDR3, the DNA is TGTGCCAGCAGCTTAGCAGAGAACACTGAAGCTTCCTTT. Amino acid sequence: CASSLAENTEASF.

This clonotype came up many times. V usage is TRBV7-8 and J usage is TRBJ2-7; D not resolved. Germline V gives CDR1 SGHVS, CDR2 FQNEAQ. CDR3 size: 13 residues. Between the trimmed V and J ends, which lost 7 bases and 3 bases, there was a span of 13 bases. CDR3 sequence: CASTPVRSYEQYF. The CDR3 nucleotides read TGTGCCAGCACCCCGGTGCGAAGCTACGAGCAGTACTTC.

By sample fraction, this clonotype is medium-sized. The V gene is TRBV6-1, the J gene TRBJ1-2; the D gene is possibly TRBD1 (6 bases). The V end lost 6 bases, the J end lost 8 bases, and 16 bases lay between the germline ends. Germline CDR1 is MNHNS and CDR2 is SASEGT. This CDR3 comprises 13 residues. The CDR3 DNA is TGTGCCAGCAGACTGGACAGAAGGGTAGGCTACACCTTC. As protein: CASRLDRRVGYTF.

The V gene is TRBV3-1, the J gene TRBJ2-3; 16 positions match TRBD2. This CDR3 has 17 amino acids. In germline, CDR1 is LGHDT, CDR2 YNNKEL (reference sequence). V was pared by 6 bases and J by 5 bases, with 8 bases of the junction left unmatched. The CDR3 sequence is CASSLRGLAGGQDTQYF. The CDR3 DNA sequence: TGTGCCAGCAGTCTAAGGGGACTAGCGGGAGGGCAAGATACGCAGTATTTT.

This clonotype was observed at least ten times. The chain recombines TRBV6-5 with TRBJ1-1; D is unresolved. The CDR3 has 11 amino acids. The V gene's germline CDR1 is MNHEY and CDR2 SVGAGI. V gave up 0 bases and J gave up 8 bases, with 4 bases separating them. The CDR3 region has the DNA TGTGCCAGCAGTTACTCCACAGAAGCTTTCTTT. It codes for CASSYSTEAFF.

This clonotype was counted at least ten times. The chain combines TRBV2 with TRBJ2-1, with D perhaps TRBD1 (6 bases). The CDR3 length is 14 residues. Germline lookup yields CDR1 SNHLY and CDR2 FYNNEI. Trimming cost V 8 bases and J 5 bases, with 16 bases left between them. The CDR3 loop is CASRQDLMNNEQFF. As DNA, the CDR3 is TGTGCCAGCCGACAGGACCTGATGAACAATGAGCAGTTCTTC.

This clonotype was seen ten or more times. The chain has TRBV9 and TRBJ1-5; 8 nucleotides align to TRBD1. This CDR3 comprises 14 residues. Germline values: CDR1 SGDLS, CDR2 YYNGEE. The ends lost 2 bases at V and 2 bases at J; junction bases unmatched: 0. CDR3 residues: CASSVGQGNQPQHF. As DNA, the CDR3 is TGTGCCAGCAGCGTGGGACAGGGCAATCAGCCCCAGCATTTT.

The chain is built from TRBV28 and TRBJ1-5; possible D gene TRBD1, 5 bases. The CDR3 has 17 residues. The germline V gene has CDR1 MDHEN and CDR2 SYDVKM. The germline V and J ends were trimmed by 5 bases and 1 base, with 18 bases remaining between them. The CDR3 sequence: CASSPPPRVRSNQPQHF. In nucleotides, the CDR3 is TGTGCCAGCAGTCCACCCCCCAGGGTGCGGAGCAATCAGCCCCAGCATTTT.

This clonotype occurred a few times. The CDR3 DNA is TGCAGTGCTAGAGTACCCCTCGCGGATACGCAGTATTTT. Translated: CSARVPLADTQYF. The genes are TRBV20-1 and TRBJ2-3; D is uncertain. The CDR3 runs 13 residues. The ends were cut back, 1 base at V and 6 bases at J, with 11 bases in the middle. CDR1 and CDR2 from the germline V gene are DFQATT and SNEGSKA (reference sequence).

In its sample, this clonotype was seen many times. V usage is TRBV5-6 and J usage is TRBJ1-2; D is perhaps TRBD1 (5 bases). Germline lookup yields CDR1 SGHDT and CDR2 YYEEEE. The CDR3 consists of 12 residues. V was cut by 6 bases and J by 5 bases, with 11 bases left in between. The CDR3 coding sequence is TGTGCCAGCAACCGGGGGGATTATGGCTACACCTTC. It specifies CASNRGDYGYTF. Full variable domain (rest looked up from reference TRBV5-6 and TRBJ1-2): DAGVTQSPTHLIKTRGQQVTLRCSPKSGHDTVSWYQQALGQGPQFIFQYYEEEERQRGNFPDRFSGHQFPNYSSELNVNALLLGDSALYLCASNRGDYGYTFGSGTRLTVV.

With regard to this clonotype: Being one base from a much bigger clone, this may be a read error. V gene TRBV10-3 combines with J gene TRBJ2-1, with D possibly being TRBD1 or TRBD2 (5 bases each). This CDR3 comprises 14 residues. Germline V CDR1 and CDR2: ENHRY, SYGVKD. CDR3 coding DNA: TGTTCCATCAGCCCCGGGACCCGAGGGAATGAGCAGTTCTTC. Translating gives CSISPGTRGNEQFF.

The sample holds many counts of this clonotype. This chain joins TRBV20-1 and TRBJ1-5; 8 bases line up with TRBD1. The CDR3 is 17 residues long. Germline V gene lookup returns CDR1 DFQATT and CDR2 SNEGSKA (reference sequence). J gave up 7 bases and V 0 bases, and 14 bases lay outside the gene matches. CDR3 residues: CSARDVSGGGFEQPQHF. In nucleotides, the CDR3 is TGCAGTGCTAGAGATGTTTCAGGGGGCGGTTTCGAGCAGCCCCAGCATTTT.

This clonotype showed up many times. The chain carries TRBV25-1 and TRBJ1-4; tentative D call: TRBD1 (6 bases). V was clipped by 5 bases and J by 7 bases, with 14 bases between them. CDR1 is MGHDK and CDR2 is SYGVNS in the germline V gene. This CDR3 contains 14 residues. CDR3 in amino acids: CASSPTARGEKLFF. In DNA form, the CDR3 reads TGTGCCAGCAGTCCCACGGCCAGGGGTGAAAAACTGTTTTTT. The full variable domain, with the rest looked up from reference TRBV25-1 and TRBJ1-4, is EADIYQTPRYLVIGTGKKITLECSQTMGHDKMYWYQQDPGMELHLIHYSYGVNSTEKGDLSSESTVSRIRTEHFPLTLESARPSHTSQYLCASSPTARGEKLFFGSGTQLSVL.